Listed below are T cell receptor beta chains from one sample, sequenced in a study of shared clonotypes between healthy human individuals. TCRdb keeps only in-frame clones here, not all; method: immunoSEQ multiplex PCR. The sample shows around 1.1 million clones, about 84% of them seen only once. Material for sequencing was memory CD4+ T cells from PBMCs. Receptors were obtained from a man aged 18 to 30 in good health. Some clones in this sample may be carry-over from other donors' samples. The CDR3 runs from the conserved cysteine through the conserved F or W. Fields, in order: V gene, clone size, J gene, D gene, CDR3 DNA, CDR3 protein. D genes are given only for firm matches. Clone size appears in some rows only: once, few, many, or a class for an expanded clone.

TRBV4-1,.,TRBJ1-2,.,TGCGCCAGCAGCCAAGGTTCGGGGAACTATGGCTACACCTTC,CASSQGSGNYGYTF
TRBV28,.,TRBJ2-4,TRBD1,TGTGCCAGCACCACAGGGGGGGCCAAAAACATTCAGTACTTC,CASTTGGAKNIQYF
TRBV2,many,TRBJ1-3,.,TGTGCCAGCAGCCCCGACGGAAACACCATATATTTT,CASSPDGNTIYF
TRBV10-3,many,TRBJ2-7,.,TGTGCCATCGGTGAATGGGTTTACGAGCAGTACTTC,CAIGEWVYEQYF
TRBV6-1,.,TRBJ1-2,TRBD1,TGTGCCAGCACGGGACAGGGGGTGCGCTACACCTTC,CASTGQGVRYTF
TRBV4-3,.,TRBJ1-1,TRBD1,TGCGCCAGCAAACAAGGGACAGGAGAAACTGAAGCTTTCTTT,CASKQGTGETEAFF
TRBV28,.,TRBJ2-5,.,TGTGCCAGCAGACCCTGGGATCAAGAGACCCAGTACTTC,CASRPWDQETQYF
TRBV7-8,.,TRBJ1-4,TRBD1,TGTGCCAGCAGCTTATATGGGACAGGGTTTAAAGTAGGTGAAAAACTGTTTTTT,CASSLYGTGFKVGEKLFF
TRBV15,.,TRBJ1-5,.,TGTGCCACCAGCAGAGAGGGAAGAAATCAGCCCCAGCATTTT,CATSREGRNQPQHF
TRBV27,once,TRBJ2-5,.,TGTGCCAGCAGTTTGGGAGGGGGCAGAGGGGAGACCCAGTACTTC,CASSLGGGRGETQYF
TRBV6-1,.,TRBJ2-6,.,TGTGCCAGCAGTGATAGTTGGCTAGCTGGAGCTGGGGCCAACGTCCTGACTTTC,CASSDSWLAGAGANVLTF
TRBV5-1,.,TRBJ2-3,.,TGCGCCAGCGGCCGGGACACGAACACAGATACGCAGTATTTT,CASGRDTNTDTQYF
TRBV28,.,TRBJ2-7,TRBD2,TGTGCCAGCAGTTCCAGGGGACTAGCGGGAGGTCTAACCTACGAGCAGTACTTC,CASSSRGLAGGLTYEQYF
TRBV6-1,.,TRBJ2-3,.,TGTGCCAGCAAGGAGCGGAAGACAGATACGCAGTATTTT,CASKERKTDTQYF
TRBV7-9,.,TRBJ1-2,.,TGTGCCAGCAGTCCAGGGTTTGGTTTAGGCTATGGCTACACCTTC,CASSPGFGLGYGYTF
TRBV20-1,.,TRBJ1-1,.,TGCAGTGCCACGACGGGGGGAGCTTTCTTT,CSATTGGAFF
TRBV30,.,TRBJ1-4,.,TGTGCCTGGACTCTCGGAGGGGCAAATGAAAAACTGTTTTTT,CAWTLGGANEKLFF
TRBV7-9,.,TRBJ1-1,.,TGTGCCAGCAGCAGACTACAAGAAGACACTGAAGCTTTCTTT,CASSRLQEDTEAFF
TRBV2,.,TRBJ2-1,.,TGTGCCAGCAACCCAGGCTCCTACAATGAGCAGTTCTTC,CASNPGSYNEQFF
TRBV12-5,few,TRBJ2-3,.,TGTGCTAGTGGAACCTACTATACGCAGTATTTT,CASGTYYTQYF
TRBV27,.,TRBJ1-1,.,TGTGCCAGCAGACTTACTCCGGGGGGGACTGAAGCTTTCTTT,CASRLTPGGTEAFF
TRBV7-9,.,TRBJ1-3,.,TGTGCCAGCAGCCCCAGGGGTGCGGCCTCCGGAAACACCATATATTTT,CASSPRGAASGNTIYF
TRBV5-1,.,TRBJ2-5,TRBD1,TGCGCCAGCAGCGCCTACTCGGGACAGGGAGGTGAGCAGTACTTC,CASSAYSGQGGEQYF
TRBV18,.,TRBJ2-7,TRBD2,TGTGCCAGCTCAAGCTCTAGCGGCACCCCCTACGAGCAGTACTTC,CASSSSSGTPYEQYF
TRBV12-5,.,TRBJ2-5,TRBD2,TGTGCTAGTGGTTCATCGGCGGGAGGGCTCGGGACCCAGTACTTC,CASGSSAGGLGTQYF
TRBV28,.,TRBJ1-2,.,TGTGCCAGCAGGACCTCCTATGGCTACACCTTC,CASRTSYGYTF
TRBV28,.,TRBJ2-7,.,TGTGCCAGCCGCCGGGGCAGGCAGTACGAGCAGTACTTC,CASRRGRQYEQYF
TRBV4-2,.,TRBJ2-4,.,TGTGCCAGCAGCCAAGAAGAGACTGTCCCCATTCAGTACTTC,CASSQEETVPIQYF
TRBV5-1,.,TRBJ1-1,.,TGCGCCAGCAGCGGACAGACGAACACTGAAGCTTTCTTT,CASSGQTNTEAFF
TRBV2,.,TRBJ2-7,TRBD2,TGTGCCAGCAGGCTAGCGGGAGGCACCTACGAGCAGTACTTC,CASRLAGGTYEQYF
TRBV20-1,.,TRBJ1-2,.,TGCAGTGCTGGACCCGGCGGCTACACCTTC,CSAGPGGYTF
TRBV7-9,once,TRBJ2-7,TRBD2,TGTGCCAGCAGCTTAGCGGGAGGGCCCTACGAGCAGTACTTC,CASSLAGGPYEQYF
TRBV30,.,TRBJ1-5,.,TGTGCCTGGAGTGTAAGGGGGTCAGATGGCAATCAGCCCCAGCATTTT,CAWSVRGSDGNQPQHF
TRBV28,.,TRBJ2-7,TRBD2,TGTGCCAGCAGTTTATCCGGGACTAGCGGGAGGCCGGGAGAGCAGTACTTC,CASSLSGTSGRPGEQYF
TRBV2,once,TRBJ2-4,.,TGTGCCAGCAACACAGCCAAAAACATTCAGTACTTC,CASNTAKNIQYF
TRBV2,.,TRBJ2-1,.,TGTGCCAGCAATCAGCATCGGGATGAGCAGTTCTTC,CASNQHRDEQFF
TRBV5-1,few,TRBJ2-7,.,TGCGCCAGCAGCTTACCTATAGGGGCGTTGCTTGACGAGCAGTACTTC,CASSLPIGALLDEQYF
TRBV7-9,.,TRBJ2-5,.,TGTGCCAGCAGCTTATTTGGGGGAAGTCGAGAGACTCAGTACTTC,CASSLFGGSRETQYF
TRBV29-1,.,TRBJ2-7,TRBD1,TGCAGCGTAAGCCGGGACAGGGACTACGAGCAGTACTTC,CSVSRDRDYEQYF